This entry lists 16 T cell receptor beta chains sequenced from one sample in a study of blood T cells in healthy people across ages. A sample-barcoded 5' primer and a J-beta primer mix were used in a second PCR of roughly 7 to 12 cycles. TCRdb re-derived calls from the 5' RACE reads in MiXCR, one entry per CDR3 protein. Of over 600,000 distinct CDR3 sequences in the sample, roughly three fifths were seen once. Sequencing was carried out using blood. The receptors stem from a man aged 40-50 years in good health.

This clonotype turned up a few times. DNA for the CDR3: TGTGCCAGCAGTTTTGGACTAGCGGGACAGCAGCAGTTCTTC. Protein sequence: CASSFGLAGQQQFF. The chain recombines TRBV12-3 or TRBV12-4 with TRBJ2-1; 12 bases are a match to TRBD2. This CDR3 region has 14 residues. V shed 3 bases, J shed 11 bases, and the junction held 5 bases outside the gene matches.

The chain combines TRBV7-2 with TRBJ2-7; D remains unclear. V dropped 4 bases and J dropped 0 bases, with 10 bases sitting between them. Germline CDR1 is SGHTA and CDR2 is FQGNSA. The CDR3 covers 14 residues. The CDR3 reads CASSSISSSYEQYF. The DNA for the CDR3 is TGTGCCAGCAGCTCCATCTCCAGCTCCTACGAGCAGTACTTC.

The chain employs TRBV4-2 and TRBJ2-7, with TRBD2 as a possible D gene (5 bases). This CDR3 contains 15 residues. Germline V lookup: CDR1 LGHNA, CDR2 YNFKEQ. Trimming took off 3 bases at V and 4 bases at J, with 16 bases between the two ends. CDR3 bases: TGTGCCAGCAGCCAGGGAGCCCAAGGTCCATACGAGCAGTACTTC. Protein sequence: CASSQGAQGPYEQYF.

CDR3 sequence: CASSPGDINEQFF. Here the CDR3 DNA reads TGTGCCAGCAGCCCCGGAGACATCAATGAGCAGTTCTTC. This chain joins TRBV7-2 and TRBJ2-1; the D is unclear. CDR1 and CDR2 (germline): SGHTA, FQGNSA. The CDR3 is 13 residues long. The V gene lost 5 bases and the J gene lost 6 bases, with 11 bases spanning the gap.

The sample holds a few counts of this clonotype. J is TRBJ2-7 and V is TRBV4-1; 8 bases align to TRBD1. This CDR3 is built from 17 residues. V gave up 4 bases and J gave up 5 bases; unmatched junction bases: 16. Germline V CDR1 and CDR2: MGHRA, YSYEKL. CDR3 coding DNA: TGCGCCAGCAGCCCGGGACGGCAAGGACAGGGTTGGAACGAGCAGTACTTC. It encodes CASSPGRQGQGWNEQYF.

The chain has TRBV2 and TRBJ2-1; 10 nucleotides agree with TRBD2. V shed 11 bases, J shed 12 bases, and the junction held 13 bases outside the gene matches. This CDR3 has 13 residues. Germline lookup yields CDR1 SNHLY and CDR2 FYNNEI. The CDR3 protein is CAFSGGAYDTQFF. The CDR3, as DNA: TGTGCCTTCAGCGGGGGGGCATATGATACGCAGTTCTTC. Filled out from reference TRBV2 and TRBJ2-1, the complete variable domain reads EPEVTQTPSHQVTQMGQEVILRCVPISNHLYFYWYRQILGQKVEFLVSFYNNEISEKSEIFDDQFSVERPDGSNFTLKIRSTKLEDSAMYFCAFSGGAYDTQFFGPGTRLTVL.

The chain combines TRBV7-2 with TRBJ2-1; D is unclear. The CDR3 is 14 residues long. V was pared by 3 bases and J by 9 bases, with 15 bases between. Germline V gene lookup returns CDR1 SGHTA and CDR2 FQGNSA. The CDR3 sequence: CASSFDPTGLEQFF. In nucleotides, the CDR3 is TGTGCCAGCAGCTTTGATCCTACTGGTCTTGAGCAGTTCTTC.

This clonotype occurred once. J is TRBJ2-3 and V is TRBV24-1; D is unclear. Looked up from germline, CDR1 is KGHDR and CDR2 is SFDVKD. This CDR3 contains 11 residues. Trimming stripped 9 bases from V and 2 bases from J, with 5 bases between. The CDR3 sequence: CATELTDTQYF. The CDR3 DNA is TGTGCCACCGAACTCACAGATACGCAGTATTTT.

V and J are TRBV24-1 and TRBJ2-1; 11 nucleotides line up with TRBD2. The V segment lost 1 base and the J segment 7 bases; nucleotides outside the gene matches: 5. The germline V gene encodes CDR1 KGHDR and CDR2 SFDVKD. The CDR3 sequence is 16 residues long. The CDR3 region is CATSDLLLAGGNEQFF. As DNA, the CDR3 is TGTGCCACCAGTGATTTATTGCTAGCGGGGGGTAATGAGCAGTTCTTC.

This rearrangement joins TRBV5-1 to TRBJ2-1, with a possible D match to TRBD1 (6 bases). Germline values: CDR1 SGHRS, CDR2 YFSETQ. This CDR3 has 16 amino acids. Trimming stripped 6 bases from V and 5 bases from J, with 21 bases between. The CDR3, as DNA: TGCGCCAGCAATCCCTCTGAGGGGGTCGGGAACAATGAGCAGTTCTTC. Residues: CASNPSEGVGNNEQFF.

Comment on this clonotype: One junction end disagrees with the germline gene, perhaps due to a read error. The chain links TRBV5-6 to TRBJ2-1; 9 nucleotides line up with TRBD1. The CDR3 totals 15 residues. Germline lookup yields CDR1 SGHDT and CDR2 YYEEEE. DNA for the CDR3: TGTGCCAGCGGCTTGGCGGGACAGGGCCTCGATGAGCAGTTCTTC. Residues: CASGLAGQGLDEQFF.

The chain uses TRBV28 and TRBJ2-3; no definite D call. Trimming shortened V by 4 bases and J by 3 bases, and 17 bases separated the two germline ends. Germline V gene data show CDR1 as MDHEN and CDR2 as SYDVKM. This CDR3 is built from 16 residues. The CDR3 DNA follows: TGTGCCAGCAGTTCCCCGCCCCCCTCCGTGACAGATACGCAGTATTTT. It is translated as CASSSPPPSVTDTQYF.

The CDR3 loop is CASSSSHAEQYF. CDR3 nucleotide sequence: TGTGCCAGCAGCTCTTCACATGCCGAGCAGTACTTC. V gene TRBV7-2 combines with J gene TRBJ2-7; D remains ambiguous. This CDR3 spans 12 amino acids. The germline V gene has CDR1 SGHTA and CDR2 FQGNSA. V was cut by 4 bases and J by 6 bases, with 10 bases left in between.

The chain couples TRBV20-1 to TRBJ2-1; 8 nucleotides line up with TRBD2. This CDR3 is 13 amino acids long. Germline values: CDR1 DFQATT, CDR2 SNEGSKA (reference sequence). Trimming at V came to 3 bases and at J to 6 bases, leaving 4 bases not matched to a gene. In DNA form, the CDR3 reads TGCAGTGCTAGTAGGACTAGCAGCAATGAGCAGTTCTTC. Protein sequence: CSASRTSSNEQFF.

The V call is TRBV20-1, the J call TRBJ1-6; 8 bases are a match to TRBD1. The CDR3 has 15 residues. Germline V gives CDR1 DFQATT, CDR2 SNEGSKA (reference sequence). V lost 5 bases, J lost 7 bases, and 10 bases stayed unmatched. The CDR3 DNA reads TGCAGTGCTCACAGGGGGATGAGCCAGAATTCACCCCTCCACTTT. Protein sequence: CSAHRGMSQNSPLHF.

This chain uses TRBV28 with TRBJ2-7; D might be TRBD1 or TRBD2, each matching 6 bases. The V and J ends lost 1 base and 2 bases respectively, with 12 bases between them. CDR3 size: 15 residues. CDR1 and CDR2 (germline): MDHEN, SYDVKM. CDR3 sequence reads: CASSLSKRGAYEQYF. The CDR3 DNA is TGTGCCAGCAGTTTATCGAAAAGGGGGGCCTACGAGCAGTACTTC.